Described below is a single T cell receptor (beta chain) sequence and its context. The data stem from a study of T cell changes during pregnancy in multiple sclerosis. Some clones are missing from TCRdb's copy, which holds only in-frame ones; the method was immunoSEQ multiplex PCR. The data contain under 50,000 clones, roughly 92% of them seen just once; the ten biggest clones take up 0.37%. The CDR3 sequence is 14 residues long. Germline V gene lookup returns CDR1 SGHNT and CDR2 YENEEA. Sequences were derived from CD4+ T cells from peripheral blood mononuclear cells, sampled in the second trimester of pregnancy. The clonotype comes from a female donor in good health, enrolled as a control in a pregnancy study. The V call is TRBV11-3, the J call TRBJ2-2; 9 positions agree with TRBD1. This CDR3 is CATTGQGIAGELFF. Written as DNA, the CDR3 is TGTGCTACGACGGGACAGGGAATAGCCGGGGAGCTGTTTTTT.